This TCR beta chain was sequenced in a study of cytomegalovirus exposure and HLA in healthy donors. Concerning this clone itself: Its antigen is as yet unknown.

Study-wide findings and caveats: It emerged from a later analysis that several of the most significant clusters appeared to be linked to common viral pathogens.

The CDR3 is 18 amino acids. CDR1 is LGHNA and CDR2 is YSLEER in the germline V gene. V dropped 0 bases and J dropped 2 bases, with 19 bases sitting between them. The PCR used 60 Vbeta and 13 Jbeta primers. The method was immunoSEQ multiplex PCR; TCRdb's version includes in-frame clones alone and lacks a portion of them. The data contain 100,000 to 150,000 clones, 65% to 75% of them singletons. The source of this sequence is a woman between 50 and 59 years old in good health and CMV-seropositive. The sequenced sample was PBMCs. V gene TRBV4-3 combines with J gene TRBJ1-2, with TRBD1 as a possible D gene (6 bases). CDR3 bases: TGCGCCAGCAGCCAAGATCGACCCTCCTGGGGGCAGAACTATGGCTACACCTTC. This gives the protein CASSQDRPSWGQNYGYTF.